The 8 T cell receptor beta chains listed next were all sequenced from one sample in a study of cytomegalovirus exposure and HLA in healthy donors. Produced via immunoSEQ multiplex PCR; TCRdb's table is partial and in-frame only. The repertoire includes a few hundred thousand clones, around 86% of them detected once, and around 0.8% sits in the top ten. The material sequenced was PBMCs. Source of these receptors: a woman between 18 and 29 years old in good health and CMV-seronegative.

The rearrangement uses TRBV5-4 and TRBJ2-5; possibly TRBD2 for D (5 bases). With 3 bases removed from V and 5 bases from J, the gap between germline ends came to 17 bases. The V gene's germline CDR1 is SGHNT and CDR2 YYREEE (reference sequence). This CDR3 comprises 15 residues. The CDR3 region is CASSSGRPGSETQYF. CDR3 bases: TGTGCCAGCAGCTCAGGTAGGCCGGGATCCGAGACCCAGTACTTC.

The chain recombines TRBV28 with TRBJ2-7, with 7 bases lining up with TRBD2. After removal of 9 bases from V and 6 bases from J, the junction contained 8 bases not matched to a gene. This CDR3 region has 12 residues. Germline V gene lookup returns CDR1 MDHEN and CDR2 SYDVKM. CDR3 residues: CASYAGVGEQYF. CDR3 in DNA: TGTGCCAGTTATGCGGGAGTAGGCGAGCAGTACTTC.

This sequence joins TRBV11-2 and TRBJ2-6; 8 bases match TRBD1. CDR1 is SGHAT and CDR2 is FQNNGV in the germline V gene. The CDR3 extends over 18 amino acids. In DNA, the CDR3 is TGTGCTATCATCGGTTCGGGACAGGAGTCCTCTGGGGCCAACGTCCTGACTTTC. It translates to CAIIGSGQESSGANVLTF.

V and J are TRBV4-1 and TRBJ2-1, with 10 bases that match TRBD1. CDR1 is MGHRA and CDR2 is YSYEKL in the germline V gene. The junction had 4 bases not matched to a gene; V was cut back by 4 bases and J by 1 base. There are 16 residues in the CDR3. The CDR3 loop reads CASSPGQGESYNEQFF. The CDR3, as DNA: TGCGCCAGCAGCCCCGGACAGGGGGAATCCTACAATGAGCAGTTCTTC.

This clone was picked up one time. The gene calls are TRBV28 and TRBJ2-7, with 12 positions matching TRBD2. The CDR3 totals 14 residues. CDR1 MDHEN and CDR2 SYDVKM come from the germline V gene. J lost 4 bases, V lost 6 bases, and 4 bases had no gene match. The CDR3 sequence is CASRWLAGGYEQYF. In DNA form, the CDR3 reads TGTGCCAGCAGGTGGCTAGCGGGAGGGTACGAGCAGTACTTC. The variable domain in full, completed from reference TRBV28 and TRBJ2-7, reads DVKVTQSSRYLVKRTGEKVFLECVQDMDHENMFWYRQDPGLGLRLIYFSYDVKMKEKGDIPEGYSVSREKKERFSLILESASTNQTSMYLCASRWLAGGYEQYFGPGTRLTVT.

This clone has just one count. V gene TRBV4-1 combines with J gene TRBJ1-1, with unresolved D. The CDR3 covers 17 residues. Trimming removed 0 bases from V and 7 bases from J, with 21 bases in between. Per germline, CDR1 MGHRA and CDR2 YSYEKL. In DNA form, the CDR3 reads TGCGCCAGCAGCCAAGATCTGGTTGAGGATTTTTGGGTTGAAGCTTTCTTT. Its protein is CASSQDLVEDFWVEAFF.

The gene calls are TRBV27 and TRBJ1-4; 7 bases line up with TRBD1. CDR1 is MNHEY and CDR2 is SMNVEV in the germline V gene (reference sequence). The CDR3 has 14 residues. V shed 3 bases, J shed 5 bases, and the junction held 3 bases outside the gene matches. The CDR3 nucleotides read TGTGCCAGCAGTTTCGACAGGGAGAATGAAAAACTGTTTTTT. Its protein product is CASSFDRENEKLFF.

The chain has TRBV5-5 and TRBJ2-7, with 9 positions matching TRBD2. This CDR3 comprises 14 residues. The V gene end was trimmed by 5 bases and the J gene end by 3 bases; junction bases not matched to a gene: 6. Germline V lookup: CDR1 SGHKS, CDR2 YYEKEE (reference sequence). This CDR3 is CASSRGGALYEQYF. CDR3 bases: TGTGCCAGCAGTCGCGGGGGGGCCCTCTACGAGCAGTACTTC.